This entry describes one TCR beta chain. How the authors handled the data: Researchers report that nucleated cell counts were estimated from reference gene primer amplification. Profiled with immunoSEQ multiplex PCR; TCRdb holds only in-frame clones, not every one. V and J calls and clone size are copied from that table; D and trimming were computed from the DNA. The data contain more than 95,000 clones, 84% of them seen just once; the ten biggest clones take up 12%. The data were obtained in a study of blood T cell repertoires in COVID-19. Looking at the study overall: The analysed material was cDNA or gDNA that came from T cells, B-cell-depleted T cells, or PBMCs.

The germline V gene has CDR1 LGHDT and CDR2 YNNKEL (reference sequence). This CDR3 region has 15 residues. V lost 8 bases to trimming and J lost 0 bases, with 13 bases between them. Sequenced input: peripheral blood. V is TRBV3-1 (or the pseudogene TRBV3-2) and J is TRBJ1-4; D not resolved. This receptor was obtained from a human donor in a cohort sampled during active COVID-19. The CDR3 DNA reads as TGTGCCAGCTCCGGACTGGTAGCAACTAATGAAAAACTGTTTTTT. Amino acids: CASSGLVATNEKLFF.